Listed below are T cell receptor beta chains from one sample, sequenced in a study of quantifying T cell responses using KT2 cells. TCRdb re-analysed the UMI-ligation and nested PCR reads in MiXCR, keeping a single row per CDR3 protein. There are over 25,000 distinct CDR3 sequences in the sample; 10% to 13% occur only once, and about 9.6% lies in the top ten. The sequenced material came from PBMCs spiked with cells of the T cell clone KT2. The receptors shown here come from a human donor. The CDR3 runs from the conserved cysteine through the conserved F or W. The D gene is left open where the match is weak. Clone size is shown for a subset of rows, as once, few, many or a class of expanded clone.

j_gene | v_gene | d_gene | abundance | CDR3aa
TRBJ2-1 | TRBV29-1 | NA | many | CSTTGPVSNEQFF
TRBJ1-4 | TRBV7-9 | TRBD1 | NA | CASSLARDREKLFF
TRBJ2-3 | TRBV6-5 | TRBD2 | NA | CATFSGGGGKDTQYF
TRBJ2-1 | TRBV4-2 | TRBD2 | few | CASSQGLAGGSSYNEQFF
TRBJ2-3 | TRBV5-1 | TRBD2 | NA | CASMRLAGVADTQYF
TRBJ2-1 | TRBV12-3/TRBV12-4 | NA | NA | CATTLRYSYNEQFF
TRBJ1-2 | TRBV12-3/TRBV12-4 | TRBD1 | NA | CASSPRTGVGYGYTF
TRBJ2-2 | TRBV12-3/TRBV12-4 | TRBD1 | NA | CASSVRDRVGTGELFF
TRBJ1-1 | TRBV7-9 | TRBD1 | NA | CASSLNPTGGKAFF
TRBJ2-2 | TRBV7-9 | NA | few | CASSLGLDGTGELFF
TRBJ2-1 | TRBV6-5 | TRBD2 | few | CASSFSGGVHNEQFF
TRBJ2-1 | TRBV5-1 | TRBD1 | many | CASSLTAGGHNEQFF
TRBJ1-1 | TRBV6-5 | NA | few | CASSYSSLMDRYTEAFF
TRBJ2-3 | TRBV11-2 | TRBD2 | NA | CASSPGLAGIPKMTDTQYF
TRBJ1-1 | TRBV10-3 | NA | few | CAISDSRGRHTEAFF
TRBJ1-1 | TRBV5-1 | TRBD1 | many | CASSLAGTANTEAFF
TRBJ1-3 | TRBV4-1 | TRBD1 | many | CASSPYSEDRVVGNTIYF
TRBJ2-7 | TRBV28 | TRBD1 | NA | CASSPGGQIYEQYF
TRBJ1-5 | TRBV20-1 | NA | NA | CSALGQAQHF
TRBJ2-7 | TRBV4-2 | NA | few | CASSHRDLAYEQYF
TRBJ2-4 | TRBV6-1 | NA | few | CASSALYAGENIQYF
TRBJ2-3 | TRBV3-1 | TRBD1 | few | CASSHRDRGSDTQYF
TRBJ2-3 | TRBV18 | TRBD1 | many | CASSPLQGGTDTQYF
TRBJ2-4 | TRBV12-3/TRBV12-4 | NA | few | CASSLAAGGPDAKNIQYF
TRBJ1-1 | TRBV28 | TRBD1 | many | CASREQGAVTEAFF
TRBJ1-1 | TRBV18 | NA | many | CASSPTGTHTEAFF
TRBJ2-7 | TRBV6-5 | NA | many | CASSYYEGRTYEQYF
TRBJ1-1 | TRBV11-2 | NA | many | CASSLGRETTEAFF
TRBJ1-2 | TRBV5-1 | TRBD1 | few | CASSSGQGSYGYTF
TRBJ2-2 | TRBV29-1 | NA | NA | CSVEGQNTGELFF
TRBJ2-2 | TRBV4-3 | NA | NA | CASSQELGTGELFF
TRBJ2-1 | TRBV24-1 | NA | few | CATSETRGVNNEQFF
TRBJ1-1 | TRBV20-1 | TRBD1 | many | CSANPGQGPRKIMNTEAFF
TRBJ2-1 | TRBV12-3/TRBV12-4 | TRBD1 | NA | CASSQQGAWRFF
TRBJ1-2 | TRBV19 | NA | few | CASSIVREGYGYTF
TRBJ1-1 | TRBV7-3 | TRBD1 | few | CASSSGQGVNTEAFF
TRBJ1-5 | TRBV29-1 | NA | few | CSTAEGLGNQPQHF
TRBJ1-6 | TRBV20-1 | TRBD1 | few | CSARQQGAGSPLHF
TRBJ2-5 | TRBV7-6 | TRBD2 | NA | CASSSIGLAGGEETQYF
TRBJ2-3 | TRBV6-2/TRBV6-3 | TRBD1 | many | CASSGWDRGSTDTQYF
TRBJ1-1 | TRBV9 | NA | NA | CASSVGGRGNTEAFF
TRBJ1-2 | TRBV7-2 | NA | many | CATLGRRGGYTF
TRBJ1-4 | TRBV2 | NA | NA | CASKRLNEKLFF
TRBJ2-5 | TRBV7-3 | NA | few | CASSRTPRGETQYF